Listed below are T cell receptor beta chains from one sample, sequenced in a study of technical replicates of blood from a handful of donors. This table comes from immunoSEQ multiplex PCR, and its TCRdb copy is limited to in-frame clones, with some not included. The sample contains around 79,000 clones, around 94% of which appear only once. The material sequenced was T cells isolated from PBMCs. The receptors come from a human donor in good health. CDR3s include the opening cysteine and the closing phenylalanine or tryptophan. Each record gives: D gene, clone size, V gene, J gene, CDR3 DNA, CDR3 protein. A D gene is named only where the DNA matches it firmly. Rows give clone size only sometimes, using once, few, many, or a class for an expanded clone.

>NA|few|TRBV30|TRBJ2-7
TGTGCCTGGAGTGTATCTCTACTCGACGAGCAGTACTTC
CAWSVSLLDEQYF
>TRBD1|NA|TRBV18|TRBJ2-2
TGTGCCAGCTCACCAGACAGGGCGGACACCGGGGAGCTGTTTTTT
CASSPDRADTGELFF
>TRBD2|once|TRBV5-1|TRBJ2-5
TGCGCCAGCAGCTGGAGACTAGCGGAACCCCAAGAGACCCAGTACTTC
CASSWRLAEPQETQYF
>TRBD2|NA|TRBV7-3|TRBJ2-1
TGTGCCAGCAGCTTAAATCAGCGGGGAAACAATGAGCAGTTCTTC
CASSLNQRGNNEQFF
>NA|NA|TRBV11-2|TRBJ1-1
TGTGCCAGCAGCTCTACAGAGTTCACTGAAGCTTTCTTT
CASSSTEFTEAFF
>NA|once|TRBV29-1|TRBJ2-1
TGCAGCGCCCCGGCGGGGCAAGGCTACAATGAGCAGTTCTTC
CSAPAGQGYNEQFF
>TRBD2|NA|TRBV10-3|TRBJ2-7
TGTGCCATCAGGACTAGCGGGGCTCCTTACGAGCAGTACTTC
CAIRTSGAPYEQYF
>TRBD1|NA|TRBV5-6|TRBJ2-7
TGTGCCAGCAGCCTGGGACAGTCCTACGAGCAGTACTTC
CASSLGQSYEQYF
>TRBD1|NA|TRBV4-1|TRBJ1-2
TGCGCCAGCAGCCAAGGAACAGGGGAATTGTATGGCTACACCTTC
CASSQGTGELYGYTF
>TRBD1|once|TRBV15|TRBJ2-7
TGTGCCACCAGCAGACATGGGACAGGGATGGTCGAGCAGTACTTC
CATSRHGTGMVEQYF
>TRBD1|NA|TRBV4-1|TRBJ1-4
TGCGCCAGCAGCCAAGAGGGGGACAGCTACCTAATTAAGGACAACTACCAGTTTTTT
CASSQEGDSYLIKDNYQFF
>NA|once|TRBV2|TRBJ1-4
TGTGCCAGCAGTGAAGCGCTTCCCGGCCTAGGTGGAACTAATGAAAAACTGTTTTTT
CASSEALPGLGGTNEKLFF
>TRBD1|NA|TRBV28|TRBJ2-7
TGTGCCAGCAGTTCTCAGGGGGACGAGCAGTACTTC
CASSSQGDEQYF
>NA|NA|TRBV9|TRBJ1-2
TGTGCCAGCAGCGTAAGGGGGGGCGACTATGGCTACACCTTC
CASSVRGGDYGYTF
>NA|NA|TRBV7-2|TRBJ2-7
TGTGCCAGCAGCTTAAAAGGGGTCTACGAGCAGTACTTC
CASSLKGVYEQYF
>TRBD2|NA|TRBV5-4|TRBJ2-2
TGTGCCAGCAGTTTAGGACTAGCGGGGGGGACCGGGGAGCTGTTTTTT
CASSLGLAGGTGELFF
>TRBD1|once|TRBV4-1|TRBJ1-1
TGCGCCAGCAGGCTGACAGGGGTAAACACTGAAGCTTTCTTT
CASRLTGVNTEAFF
>TRBD1|NA|TRBV2|TRBJ2-7
TGTGCCAGCAGGGGACAGGGGAGGGAGCAGTACTTC
CASRGQGREQYF
>NA|NA|TRBV7-8|TRBJ2-1
TGTGCCAGCAGCTTAGAGATGAGGAACTACAATGAGCAGTTCTTC
CASSLEMRNYNEQFF
>NA|NA|TRBV7-9|TRBJ2-7
TGTGCCAGCAGCGACAACTACGAGCAGTACTTC
CASSDNYEQYF
>TRBD1|NA|TRBV18|TRBJ1-2
TGTGCCAGCTCACTTTCCGGGACAGGGGATTTCAATGGCTACACCTTC
CASSLSGTGDFNGYTF
>NA|NA|TRBV6-6|TRBJ2-7
TGTGCCGCGGGGACTTCACCAACCTACGAGCAGTACTTC
CAAGTSPTYEQYF
>NA|NA|TRBV5-4|TRBJ1-2
TGTGCCAGCAGCTTGGGTTCGGAGAACTATGGCTACACCTTC
CASSLGSENYGYTF
>TRBD2|NA|TRBV6-6|TRBJ2-1
TGTGCCAGCAGTTACGAGACTAGCGGGAGCTTCAATGAGCAGTTCTTC
CASSYETSGSFNEQFF
>NA|NA|TRBV19|TRBJ2-7
TGTGCCAGTAGTTCCCTCTCTTCCTACGAGCAGTACTTC
CASSSLSSYEQYF
>NA|NA|TRBV29-1|TRBJ1-2
TGCAGCGTTGGTTCCGACTATGGCTACACCTTC
CSVGSDYGYTF
>NA|NA|TRBV9|TRBJ2-5
TGTGCCAGCAGCGCCCGGGGGGCGATAGAGACCCAGTACTTC
CASSARGAIETQYF
>TRBD1|NA|TRBV4-1|TRBJ1-2
TGCGCCAGCAGCCACCAAGGACTCCGGGACAGAGCTAACTATGGCTACACCTTC
CASSHQGLRDRANYGYTF
>NA|NA|TRBV7-9|TRBJ2-3
TGTGCCAGCAGCTTTTGGGGGGTGGAAGATACGCAGTATTTT
CASSFWGVEDTQYF
>NA|NA|TRBV27|TRBJ1-5
TGTGCCAGCGGACCGCCAGGGTTTCAGCCCCAGCATTTT
CASGPPGFQPQHF
>NA|NA|TRBV15|TRBJ2-2
TGTGCCACCAGCGAACACAATTTTGGCACCGGGGAGCTGTTTTTT
CATSEHNFGTGELFF
>NA|NA|TRBV6-1|TRBJ1-5
TGTGCCACTTTGAGTCGGGGGTATAGCAATCAGCCCCAGCATTTT
CATLSRGYSNQPQHF
>NA|NA|TRBV6-5|TRBJ1-3
TGTGCCAGCACCAACCAGGGCTCTGGAAACACCATATATTTT
CASTNQGSGNTIYF
>NA|NA|TRBV6-1|TRBJ2-3
TGTGCCACCAACTTAGGGGATCCTACAGATACGCAGTATTTT
CATNLGDPTDTQYF
>NA|NA|TRBV7-9|TRBJ2-5
TGTGCCAGCAGCTTAGTAGTTCAAGAGACCCAGTACTTC
CASSLVVQETQYF
>TRBD1|NA|TRBV29-1|TRBJ2-5
TGCAGCGTTGGATACAGGGGGCAGGTACAAGAGACCCAGTACTTC
CSVGYRGQVQETQYF
>TRBD1|NA|TRBV27|TRBJ1-1
TGTGCCAGCAGTCATGGGACAGCCAACACTGAAGCTTTCTTT
CASSHGTANTEAFF